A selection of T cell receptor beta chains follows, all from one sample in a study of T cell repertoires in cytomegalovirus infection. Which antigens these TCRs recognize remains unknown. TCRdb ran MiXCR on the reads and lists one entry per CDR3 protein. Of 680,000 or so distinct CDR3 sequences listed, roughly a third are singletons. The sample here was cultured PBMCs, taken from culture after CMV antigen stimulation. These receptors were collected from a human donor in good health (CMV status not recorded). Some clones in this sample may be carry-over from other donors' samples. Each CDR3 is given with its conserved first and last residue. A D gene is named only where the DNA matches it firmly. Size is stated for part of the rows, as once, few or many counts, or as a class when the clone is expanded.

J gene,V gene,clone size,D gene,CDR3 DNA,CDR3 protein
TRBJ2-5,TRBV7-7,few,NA,TGTGCCAGCAGCTTAACGCCTATGGGTCCGGAGACCCAGTACTTC,CASSLTPMGPETQYF
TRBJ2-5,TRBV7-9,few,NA,TGTGCCAGCAGCTTAGCCCCAGGGAAACCGCAAGAGACCCAGTACTTC,CASSLAPGKPQETQYF
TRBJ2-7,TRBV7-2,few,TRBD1,TGTGCCAGCAACCTACGGACAGGGTCCGAGCAGTACTTC,CASNLRTGSEQYF
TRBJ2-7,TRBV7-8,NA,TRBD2,TGTGCCAGCAGGCCGAGAACCGGGAGGCCCTACGAGCAGTACTTC,CASRPRTGRPYEQYF
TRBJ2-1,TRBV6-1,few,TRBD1,TGTGCCAGCAGTGAAGGACAGGGTGCCTACAATGAGCAGTTCTTC,CASSEGQGAYNEQFF
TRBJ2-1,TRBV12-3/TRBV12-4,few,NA,TGTGCCAGCAGCTTTTGGGACAATGAGCAGTTCTTC,CASSFWDNEQFF
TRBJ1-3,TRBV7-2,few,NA,TGTGCCAGCAGCACTTGGGGGGGGCTCATTAGCTCTGGAAACACCATATATTTT,CASSTWGGLISSGNTIYF
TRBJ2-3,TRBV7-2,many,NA,TGTGCCAGCAGCTTAGCCGCTTTGCAGTATTTT,CASSLAALQYF
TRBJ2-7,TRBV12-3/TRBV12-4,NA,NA,TGTGCCAGCAGTTCGTCGGGGCTCGCGGACGAGCAGTACTTC,CASSSSGLADEQYF
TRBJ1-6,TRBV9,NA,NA,TGTGCCAGCAGCATAAGTCCGAGCTCCTATAATTCACCCCTCCACTTT,CASSISPSSYNSPLHF
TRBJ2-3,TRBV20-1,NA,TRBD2,TGCAGTGGGCGGGAGGGCATGAATACGCAGTATTTT,CSGREGMNTQYF
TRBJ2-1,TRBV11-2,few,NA,TGTGCCAGCAGAACCCTTAGGGCGGGGCACTACAATGAGCAGTTCTTC,CASRTLRAGHYNEQFF
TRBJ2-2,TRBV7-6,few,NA,TGTGCCAGCAGTTCAGTTGTGTGGAACACCGGGGAGCTGTTTTTT,CASSSVVWNTGELFF
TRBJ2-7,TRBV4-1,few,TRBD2,TGCGCCAGCAGCGCTCGGGAGGGGGCCTACGAGCAGTACTTC,CASSAREGAYEQYF
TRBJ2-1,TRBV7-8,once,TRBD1,TGTGCCAGCAGCACAGGGACAGGCTACTACAATGAGCAGTTCTTC,CASSTGTGYYNEQFF
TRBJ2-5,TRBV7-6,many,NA,TGTGCCAGCAGCTTAATGTCGGGACAAGAGACCCAGTACTTC,CASSLMSGQETQYF
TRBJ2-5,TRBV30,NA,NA,TGTGCCTGGAGTGTAGGGGGTACCCAAGAGACCCAGTACTTC,CAWSVGGTQETQYF
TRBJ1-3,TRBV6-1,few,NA,TGTGCCAGTTTCGAAGTAAACACCATATATTTT,CASFEVNTIYF
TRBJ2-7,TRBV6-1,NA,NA,TGTGCCAGCAGTGAATGGAGACAGGTCACCTACGAGCAGTACTTC,CASSEWRQVTYEQYF
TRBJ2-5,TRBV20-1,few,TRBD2,TGCAGTGCTATTATAGCGGGGGAGTGGGAGACCCAGTACTTC,CSAIIAGEWETQYF
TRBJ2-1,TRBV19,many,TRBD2,TGTGCCAGTAGTGCCACACTAGCGGGGGATACTCAGTTCTTC,CASSATLAGDTQFF
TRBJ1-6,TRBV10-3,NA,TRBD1,TGTGCCATATCAGGGGGCGATTCACCCCTCCACTTT,CAISGGDSPLHF
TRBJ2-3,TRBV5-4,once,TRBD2,TGTGCCAGCAGGCAGCAAACTAGCGGGAGTGCAGATACGCAGTATTTT,CASRQQTSGSADTQYF
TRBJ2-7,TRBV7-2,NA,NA,TGTGCCAGCACGTTTTCGGCGGGGAGCTCCTACGAGCAGTACTTC,CASTFSAGSSYEQYF